A single sample gave rise to the 8 T cell receptor beta chains below, sequenced in a study of T cell responses to AZD1222 COVID-19 vaccine. Assay: immunoSEQ multiplex PCR; the TCRdb copy retains only in-frame clones and omits some. The table includes 150,000 to 200,000 clones, 94% detected once. Specimen: peripheral blood, collected on day 0 of AZD1222 vaccination. These receptors all come from an adult in good health.

The genes are TRBV19 and TRBJ1-1; no firm D call. CDR1 LNHDA and CDR2 SQIVND come from the germline V gene (reference sequence). V lost 8 bases to trimming and J lost 1 base, with 5 bases between them. CDR3 length: 11 amino acids. The CDR3 sequence is CASGWNTEAFF. The CDR3 DNA is TGTGCCAGTGGCTGGAACACTGAAGCTTTCTTT.

V gene TRBV18 combines with J gene TRBJ2-7; the match to TRBD2 covers 9 bases. The germline V gene encodes CDR1 KGHSH and CDR2 LQKENI. This CDR3 has 14 amino acids. With 6 bases clipped from V and 7 bases from J, the junction kept 10 bases outside the gene matches. The chain's CDR3 is CASSQGASGTEQYF. CDR3 bases: TGTGCCAGCTCTCAAGGGGCTAGCGGGACTGAGCAGTACTTC.

This chain joins TRBV3-1 (or the pseudogene TRBV3-2) and TRBJ2-7; D is ambiguous. CDR3 length: 12 residues. Trimming took off 0 bases at V and 5 bases at J, with 5 bases between the two ends. Germline-derived CDR1 and CDR2 are LGHDT and YNNKEL (reference sequence). The chain's CDR3 is CASSQDRNEQYF. The CDR3 bases are TGTGCCAGCAGCCAAGATAGGAACGAGCAGTACTTC.

This chain connects TRBV7-9 to TRBJ1-3; D perhaps matches TRBD1 (5 bases). The CDR3 length is 13 residues. The V end was cut by 5 bases, the J end by 6 bases, with 11 bases between. Germline loops: CDR1 SEHNR, CDR2 FQNEAQ (reference sequence). The CDR3 reads CASSPSGENTIYF. In DNA form, the CDR3 reads TGTGCCAGCAGCCCCTCGGGGGAAAACACCATATATTTT.

The genes are TRBV7-8 and TRBJ2-1; D not certain. The ends were cut back, 0 bases at V and 0 bases at J, with 9 bases in the middle. The CDR3 extends over 16 amino acids. Germline V lookup: CDR1 SGHVS, CDR2 FQNEAQ. CDR3 in amino acids: CASSLAWGTSYNEQFF. DNA for the CDR3: TGTGCCAGCAGCTTAGCTTGGGGAACCTCCTACAATGAGCAGTTCTTC. Filled out from reference TRBV7-8 and TRBJ2-1, the complete variable domain reads GAGVSQSPRYKVAKRGQDVALRCDPISGHVSLFWYQQALGQGPEFLTYFQNEAQLDKSGLPSDRFFAERPEGSVSTLKIQRTQQEDSAVYLCASSLAWGTSYNEQFFGPGTRLTVL.

The genes are TRBV23-1 and TRBJ1-1; a weak D match, TRBD1 (5 bases). TRBV23-1 is an open reading frame, and its role is uncertain. There are 13 residues in the CDR3. V was pared by 10 bases and J by 1 base, with 13 bases between. The CDR3 loop is CATSWGENTEAFF. CDR3 nucleotides: TGCGCCACCTCCTGGGGGGAGAACACTGAAGCTTTCTTT.

The chain employs TRBV3-1 (or the pseudogene TRBV3-2) and TRBJ1-2; D gene uncertain. There are 14 residues in the CDR3. Deletions cut 0 bases from V and 9 bases from J, with 14 bases between. The germline V gene has CDR1 LGHDT and CDR2 YNNKEL (reference sequence). The CDR3, as DNA: TGTGCCAGCAGCCAAGATCGGACCTTTTTCAGCTACACCTTC. It yields the protein CASSQDRTFFSYTF.

CDR3 sequence: CASSLGQVLNTEAFF. The CDR3 region has the DNA TGTGCCAGCAGCTTAGGACAGGTTTTGAACACTGAAGCTTTCTTT. The rearrangement uses TRBV7-8 and TRBJ1-1; D is perhaps TRBD1 (6 bases). This CDR3 has 15 amino acids. V lost 1 base and J 0 bases, leaving 9 bases between the germline ends. In germline, CDR1 is SGHVS, CDR2 FQNEAQ.